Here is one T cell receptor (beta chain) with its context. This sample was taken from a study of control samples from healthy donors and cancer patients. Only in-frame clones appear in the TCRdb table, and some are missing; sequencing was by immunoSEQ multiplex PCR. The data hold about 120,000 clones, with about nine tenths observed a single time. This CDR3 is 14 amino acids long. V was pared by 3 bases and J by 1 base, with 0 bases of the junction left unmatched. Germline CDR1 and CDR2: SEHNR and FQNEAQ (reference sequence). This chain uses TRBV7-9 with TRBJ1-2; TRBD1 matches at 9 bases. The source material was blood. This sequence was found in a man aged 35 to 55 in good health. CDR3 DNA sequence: TGTGCCAGCAGCTTGGACAGGGGTAACTATGGCTACACCTTC. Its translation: CASSLDRGNYGYTF.